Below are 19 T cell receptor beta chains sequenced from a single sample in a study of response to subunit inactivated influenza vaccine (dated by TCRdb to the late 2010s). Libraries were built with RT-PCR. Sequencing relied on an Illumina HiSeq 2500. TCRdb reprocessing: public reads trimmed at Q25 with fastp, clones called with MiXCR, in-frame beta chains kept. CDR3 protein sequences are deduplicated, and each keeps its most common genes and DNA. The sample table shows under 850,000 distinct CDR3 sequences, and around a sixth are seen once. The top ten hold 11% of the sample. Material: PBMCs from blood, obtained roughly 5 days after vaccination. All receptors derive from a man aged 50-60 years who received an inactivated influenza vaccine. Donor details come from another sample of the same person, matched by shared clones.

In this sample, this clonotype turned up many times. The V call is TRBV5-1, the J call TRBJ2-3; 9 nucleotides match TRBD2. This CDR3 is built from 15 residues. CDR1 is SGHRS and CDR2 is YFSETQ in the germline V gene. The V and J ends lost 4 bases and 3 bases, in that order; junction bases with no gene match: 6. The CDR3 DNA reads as TGCGCCAGCAGCCTTAGCGGGGGATGGACAGATACGCAGTATTTT. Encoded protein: CASSLSGGWTDTQYF. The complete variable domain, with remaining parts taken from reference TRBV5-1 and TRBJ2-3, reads KAGVTQTPRYLIKTRGQQVTLSCSPISGHRSVSWYQQTPGQGLQFLFEYFSETQRNKGNFPGRFSGRQFSNSRSEMNVSTLELGDSALYLCASSLSGGWTDTQYFGPGTRLTVL.

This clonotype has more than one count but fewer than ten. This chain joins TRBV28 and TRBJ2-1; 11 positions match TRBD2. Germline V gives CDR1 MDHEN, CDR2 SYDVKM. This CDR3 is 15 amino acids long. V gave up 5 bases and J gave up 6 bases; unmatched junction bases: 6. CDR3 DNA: TGTGCCAGCAGTACTAGCGGGAGAGTAAGCAATGAGCAGTTCTTC. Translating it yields CASSTSGRVSNEQFF.

CDR3 bases: TGTGCCAGCAGTTACGGCTTAGCCCAGTATTTT. Protein product: CASSYGLAQYF. This chain joins TRBV6-2 or TRBV6-3 and TRBJ2-3; D not resolved. CDR1 MNHEY and CDR2 SVGEGT come from the germline V gene. The V end lost 2 bases, the J end lost 12 bases, and 9 bases lay between the germline ends. The CDR3 contains 11 residues.

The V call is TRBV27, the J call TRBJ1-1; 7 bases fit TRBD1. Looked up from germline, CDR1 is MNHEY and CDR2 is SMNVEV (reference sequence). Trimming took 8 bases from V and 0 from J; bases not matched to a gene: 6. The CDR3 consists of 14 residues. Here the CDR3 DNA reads TGTGCCAGCGGAAGACAGGGACTGAACACTGAAGCTTTCTTT. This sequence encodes CASGRQGLNTEAFF.

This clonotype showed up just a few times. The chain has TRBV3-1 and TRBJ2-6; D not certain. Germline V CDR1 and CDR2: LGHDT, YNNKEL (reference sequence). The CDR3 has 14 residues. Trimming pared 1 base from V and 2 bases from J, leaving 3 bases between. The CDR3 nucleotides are TGTGCCAGCAGCCAAGTGGCTGGGGCCAACGTCCTGACTTTC. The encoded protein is CASSQVAGANVLTF.

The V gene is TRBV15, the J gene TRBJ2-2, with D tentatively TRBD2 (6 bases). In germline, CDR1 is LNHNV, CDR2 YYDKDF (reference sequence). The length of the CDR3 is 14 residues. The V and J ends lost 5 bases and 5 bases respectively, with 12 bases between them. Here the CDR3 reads CATSRTTETGELFF. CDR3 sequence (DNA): TGTGCCACCAGCCGGACTACCGAGACCGGGGAGCTGTTTTTT.

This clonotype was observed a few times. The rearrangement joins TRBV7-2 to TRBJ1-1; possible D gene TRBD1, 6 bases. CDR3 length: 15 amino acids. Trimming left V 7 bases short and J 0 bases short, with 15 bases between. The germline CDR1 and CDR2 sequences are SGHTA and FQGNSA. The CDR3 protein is CASTHVGQLNTEAFF. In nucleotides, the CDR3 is TGTGCCAGCACCCATGTAGGACAGTTGAACACTGAAGCTTTCTTT.

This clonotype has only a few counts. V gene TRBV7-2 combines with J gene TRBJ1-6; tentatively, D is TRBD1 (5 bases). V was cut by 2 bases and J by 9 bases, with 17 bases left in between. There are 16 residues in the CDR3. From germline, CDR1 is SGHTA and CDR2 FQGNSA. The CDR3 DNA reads TGTGCCAGCAGCTTACGACAGCTCAGCTCGGGTTCACCCCTCCACTTT. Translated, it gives CASSLRQLSSGSPLHF. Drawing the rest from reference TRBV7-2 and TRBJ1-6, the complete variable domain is GAGVSQSPSNKVTEKGKDVELRCDPISGHTALYWYRQSLGQGLEFLIYFQGNSAPDKSGLPSDRFSAERTGGSVSTLTIQRTQQEDSAVYLCASSLRQLSSGSPLHFGNGTRLTVT.

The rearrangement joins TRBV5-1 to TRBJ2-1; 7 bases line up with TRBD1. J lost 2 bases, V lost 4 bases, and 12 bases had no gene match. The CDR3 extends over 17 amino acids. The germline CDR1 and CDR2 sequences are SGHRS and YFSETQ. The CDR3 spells CASSPWSTGVAYNEQFF. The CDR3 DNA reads TGCGCCAGCAGCCCTTGGAGCACAGGGGTGGCCTACAATGAGCAGTTCTTC.

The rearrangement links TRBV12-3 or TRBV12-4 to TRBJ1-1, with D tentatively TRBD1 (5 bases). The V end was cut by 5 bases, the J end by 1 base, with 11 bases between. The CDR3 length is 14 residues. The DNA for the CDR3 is TGTGCCAGCAGTACCGGGACGGAGAACACTGAAGCTTTCTTT. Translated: CASSTGTENTEAFF.

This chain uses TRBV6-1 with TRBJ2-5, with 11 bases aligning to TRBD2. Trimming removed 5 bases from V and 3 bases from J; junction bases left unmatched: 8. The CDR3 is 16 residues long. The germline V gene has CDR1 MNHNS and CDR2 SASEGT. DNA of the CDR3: TGTGCCAGCAGTCCCTATCCACTAGCGGGAGAAGAGACCCAGTACTTC. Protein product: CASSPYPLAGEETQYF.

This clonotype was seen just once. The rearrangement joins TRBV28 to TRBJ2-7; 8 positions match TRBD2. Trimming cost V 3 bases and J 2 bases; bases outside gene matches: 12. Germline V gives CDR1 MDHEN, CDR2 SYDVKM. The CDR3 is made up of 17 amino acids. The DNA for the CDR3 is TGTGCCAGCAGTTTCACGGGGGGGCGACGCTTTACCTACGAGCAGTACTTC. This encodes CASSFTGGRRFTYEQYF.

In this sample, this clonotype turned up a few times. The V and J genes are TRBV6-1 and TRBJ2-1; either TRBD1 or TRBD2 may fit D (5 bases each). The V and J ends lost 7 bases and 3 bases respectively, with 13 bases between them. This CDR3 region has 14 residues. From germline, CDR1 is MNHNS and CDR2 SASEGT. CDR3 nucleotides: TGTGCCAGCATACCGGGACGGAGCTACAATGAGCAGTTCTTC. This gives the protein CASIPGRSYNEQFF.

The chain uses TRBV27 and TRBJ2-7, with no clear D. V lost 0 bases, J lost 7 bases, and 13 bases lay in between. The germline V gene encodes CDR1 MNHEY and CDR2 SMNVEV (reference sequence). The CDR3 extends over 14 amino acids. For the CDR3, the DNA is TGTGCCAGCAGTTTATCGGGAAGATCGTGGGAGCAGTACTTC. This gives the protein CASSLSGRSWEQYF.

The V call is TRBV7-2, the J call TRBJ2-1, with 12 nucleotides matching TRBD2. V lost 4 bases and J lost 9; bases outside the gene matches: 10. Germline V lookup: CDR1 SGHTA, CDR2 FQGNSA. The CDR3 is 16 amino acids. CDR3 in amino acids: CASSSPGLAGSIEQFF. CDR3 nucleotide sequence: TGTGCCAGCAGCTCCCCGGGACTAGCGGGTTCGATTGAGCAGTTCTTC.

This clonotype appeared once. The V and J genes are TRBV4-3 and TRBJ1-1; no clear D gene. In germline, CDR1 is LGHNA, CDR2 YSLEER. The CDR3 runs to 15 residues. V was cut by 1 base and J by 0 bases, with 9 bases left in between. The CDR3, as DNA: TGCGCCAGCAGCCAAGGCACTGAACTGAACACTGAAGCTTTCTTT. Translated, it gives CASSQGTELNTEAFF.

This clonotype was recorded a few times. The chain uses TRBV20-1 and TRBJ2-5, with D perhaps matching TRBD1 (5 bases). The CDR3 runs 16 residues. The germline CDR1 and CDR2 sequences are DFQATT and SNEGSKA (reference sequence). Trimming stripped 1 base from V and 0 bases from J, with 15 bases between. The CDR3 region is CSARGMAGNYQETQYF. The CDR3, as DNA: TGCAGTGCTAGAGGAATGGCAGGGAATTACCAAGAGACCCAGTACTTC.

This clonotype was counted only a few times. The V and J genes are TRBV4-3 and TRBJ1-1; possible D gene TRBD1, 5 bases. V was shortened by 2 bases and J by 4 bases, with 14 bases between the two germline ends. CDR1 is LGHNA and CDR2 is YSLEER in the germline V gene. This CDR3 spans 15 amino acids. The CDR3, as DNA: TGCGCCAGCAGCCAACAACGGGGCTCCATCACTGAAGCTTTCTTT. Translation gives CASSQQRGSITEAFF.

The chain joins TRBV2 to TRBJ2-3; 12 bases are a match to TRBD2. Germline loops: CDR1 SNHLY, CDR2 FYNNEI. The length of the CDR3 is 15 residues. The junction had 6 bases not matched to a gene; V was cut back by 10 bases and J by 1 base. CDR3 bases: TGTGCCACCAGGACTAGCGGGGCCCGCACAGATACGCAGTATTTT. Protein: CATRTSGARTDTQYF. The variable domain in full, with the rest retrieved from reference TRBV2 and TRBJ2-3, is EPEVTQTPSHQVTQMGQEVILRCVPISNHLYFYWYRQILGQKVEFLVSFYNNEISEKSEIFDDQFSVERPDGSNFTLKIRSTKLEDSAMYFCATRTSGARTDTQYFGPGTRLTVL.